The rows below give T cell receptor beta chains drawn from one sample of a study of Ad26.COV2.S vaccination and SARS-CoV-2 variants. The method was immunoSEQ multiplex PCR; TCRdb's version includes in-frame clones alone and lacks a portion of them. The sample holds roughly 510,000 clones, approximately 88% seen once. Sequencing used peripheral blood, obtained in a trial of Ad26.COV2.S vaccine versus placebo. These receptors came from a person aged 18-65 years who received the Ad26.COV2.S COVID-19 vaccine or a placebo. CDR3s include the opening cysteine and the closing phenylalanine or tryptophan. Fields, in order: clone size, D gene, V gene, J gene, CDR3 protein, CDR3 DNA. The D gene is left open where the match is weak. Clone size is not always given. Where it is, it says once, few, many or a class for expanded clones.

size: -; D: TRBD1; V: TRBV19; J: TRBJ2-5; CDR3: CASSMMVTGGNQETQYF; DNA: TGTGCCAGTAGTATGATGGTAACAGGGGGTAACCAAGAGACCCAGTACTTC
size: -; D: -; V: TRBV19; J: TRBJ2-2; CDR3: CASGTSPADTGELFF; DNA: TGTGCCAGTGGGACCTCCCCCGCGGACACCGGGGAGCTGTTTTTT
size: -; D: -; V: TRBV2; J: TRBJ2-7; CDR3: CASSKKRDLGEQYF; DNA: TGTGCCAGCAGTAAAAAGCGTGACTTGGGCGAGCAGTACTTC
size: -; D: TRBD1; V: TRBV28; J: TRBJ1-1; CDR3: CATKGGQGNTEAFF; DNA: TGTGCCACCAAAGGGGGACAGGGGAACACTGAAGCTTTCTTT
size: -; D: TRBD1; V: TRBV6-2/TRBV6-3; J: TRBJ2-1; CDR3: CASSKGQAKQFF; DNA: TGTGCCAGCAGTAAGGGACAGGCCAAGCAGTTCTTC
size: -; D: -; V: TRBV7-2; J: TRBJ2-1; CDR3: CATQVRHGPVEQFF; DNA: TGTGCTACCCAGGTTCGGCACGGACCTGTTGAGCAGTTCTTC
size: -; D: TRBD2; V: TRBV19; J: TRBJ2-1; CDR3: CASSNIAGGYNEQFF; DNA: TGTGCCAGTAGTAATATAGCGGGAGGTTACAATGAGCAGTTCTTC
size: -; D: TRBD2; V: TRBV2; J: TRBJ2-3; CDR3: CASSPRTSGSADTQYF; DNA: TGTGCCAGCAGTCCAAGGACTAGCGGGAGCGCAGATACGCAGTATTTT
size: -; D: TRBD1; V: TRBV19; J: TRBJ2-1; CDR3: CATHTGTGAYPEQFF; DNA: TGTGCCACCCATACCGGGACAGGGGCGTATCCGGAGCAGTTCTTC
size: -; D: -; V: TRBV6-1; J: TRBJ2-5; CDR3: CASSESWGRVRETQYF; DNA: TGTGCCAGCAGTGAGAGTTGGGGTCGAGTTCGGGAGACCCAGTACTTC
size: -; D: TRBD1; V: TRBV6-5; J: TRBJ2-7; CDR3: CASSPTRDRFDEQYF; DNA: TGTGCCAGCAGTCCTACCCGGGACAGGTTCGACGAGCAGTACTTC
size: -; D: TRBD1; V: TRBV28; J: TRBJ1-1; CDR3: CASSSPNRGRVAFF; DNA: TGTGCCAGCAGTTCCCCCAACAGGGGGCGGGTGGCTTTCTTT
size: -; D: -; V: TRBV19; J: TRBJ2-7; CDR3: CASSIPGSEQYF; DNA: TGTGCCAGTAGTATTCCAGGGTCCGAGCAGTACTTC
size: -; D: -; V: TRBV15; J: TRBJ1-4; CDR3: CATSRVRDSNEKLFF; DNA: TGTGCCACCAGCAGAGTCCGGGACTCAAATGAAAAACTGTTTTTT
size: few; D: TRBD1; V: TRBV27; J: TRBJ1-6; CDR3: CASSDATGIQSPLHF; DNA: TGTGCCAGCAGTGACGCGACAGGGATTCAATCACCCCTCCACTTT
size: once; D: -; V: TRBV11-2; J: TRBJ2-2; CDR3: CASSQTRTGELFF; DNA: TGTGCCAGCAGCCAAACTAGGACCGGGGAGCTGTTTTTT
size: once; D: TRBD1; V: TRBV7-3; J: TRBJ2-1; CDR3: CASSFPPGQGLFGVNNEQFF; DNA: TGTGCCAGCAGCTTTCCACCGGGACAGGGCCTATTCGGGGTCAACAATGAGCAGTTCTTC
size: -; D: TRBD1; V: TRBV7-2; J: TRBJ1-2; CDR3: CASSLVVAGGYGYTF; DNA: TGTGCCAGCAGCTTAGTAGTGGCAGGGGGATATGGCTACACCTTC
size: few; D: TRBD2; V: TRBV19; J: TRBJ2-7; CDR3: CASSITGTGREQYF; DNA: TGTGCCAGTAGTATAACCGGGACCGGGAGGGAGCAGTACTTC
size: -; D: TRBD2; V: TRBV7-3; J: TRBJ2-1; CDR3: CASSDPGSSGRVGEQFF; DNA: TGTGCCAGCTCGGATCCGGGGAGTAGCGGGAGGGTAGGGGAGCAGTTCTTC
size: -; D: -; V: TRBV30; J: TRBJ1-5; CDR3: CAWTSRGSVNQPQHF; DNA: TGTGCCTGGACGTCACGGGGCAGTGTAAATCAGCCCCAGCATTTT
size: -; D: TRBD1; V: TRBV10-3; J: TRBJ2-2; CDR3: CAISEQGMNTGELFF; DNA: TGTGCCATCAGTGAACAGGGGATGAACACCGGGGAGCTGTTTTTT
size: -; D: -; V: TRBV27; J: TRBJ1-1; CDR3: CASSLRARLGGATEAFF; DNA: TGTGCCAGCAGTTTACGGGCCAGGCTAGGGGGGGCAACTGAAGCTTTCTTT
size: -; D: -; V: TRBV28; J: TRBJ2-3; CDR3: CASSLRPPRTQYF; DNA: TGTGCCAGCAGTTTACGCCCCCCGAGAACGCAGTATTTT
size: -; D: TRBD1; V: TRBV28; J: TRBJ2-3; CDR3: CAVTTGQRADTQYF; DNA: TGTGCCGTCACCACGGGACAGAGGGCAGATACGCAGTATTTT
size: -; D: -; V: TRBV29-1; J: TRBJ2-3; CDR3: CSVAISGGADTQYF; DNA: TGCAGCGTCGCCATCTCCGGAGGCGCAGATACGCAGTATTTT
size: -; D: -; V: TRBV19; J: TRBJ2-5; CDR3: CASSIKTGGGQETQYF; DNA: TGTGCCAGTAGTATCAAGACAGGAGGTGGCCAAGAGACCCAGTACTTC
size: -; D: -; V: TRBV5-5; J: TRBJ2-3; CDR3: CASSFNTDTQYF; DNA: TGTGCCAGCAGTTTCAATACAGATACGCAGTATTTT
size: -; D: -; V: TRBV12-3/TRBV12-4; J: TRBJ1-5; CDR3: CASSSTFGQPQHF; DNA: TGTGCCAGCAGTTCGACCTTTGGTCAGCCCCAGCATTTT
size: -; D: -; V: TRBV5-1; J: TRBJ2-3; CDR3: CASSLGAGDTQYF; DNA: TGCGCCAGCAGCTTAGGGGCGGGGGATACGCAGTATTTT
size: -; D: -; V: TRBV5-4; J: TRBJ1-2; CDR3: CASSFKGQPHYGYTF; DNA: TGTGCCAGCAGCTTCAAAGGACAGCCTCACTATGGCTACACCTTC
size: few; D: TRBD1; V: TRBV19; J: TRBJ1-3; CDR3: CASSVNPGGSGNTIYF; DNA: TGTGCCAGTAGTGTCAACCCAGGGGGCTCTGGAAACACCATATATTTT
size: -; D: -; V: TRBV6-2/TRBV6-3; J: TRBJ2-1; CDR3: CASSLGGAGTRRREQFF; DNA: TGTGCCAGCAGTTTGGGGGGGGCCGGGACCCGGAGGCGCGAGCAGTTCTTC
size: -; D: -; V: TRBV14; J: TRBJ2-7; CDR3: CASSHPRAVDEQYF; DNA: TGTGCCAGCAGCCACCCCCGGGCCGTCGACGAGCAGTACTTC
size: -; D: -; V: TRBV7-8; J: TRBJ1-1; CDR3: CASSLDGTSNTEAFF; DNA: TGTGCCAGCAGCCTCGACGGGACCTCGAACACTGAAGCTTTCTTT